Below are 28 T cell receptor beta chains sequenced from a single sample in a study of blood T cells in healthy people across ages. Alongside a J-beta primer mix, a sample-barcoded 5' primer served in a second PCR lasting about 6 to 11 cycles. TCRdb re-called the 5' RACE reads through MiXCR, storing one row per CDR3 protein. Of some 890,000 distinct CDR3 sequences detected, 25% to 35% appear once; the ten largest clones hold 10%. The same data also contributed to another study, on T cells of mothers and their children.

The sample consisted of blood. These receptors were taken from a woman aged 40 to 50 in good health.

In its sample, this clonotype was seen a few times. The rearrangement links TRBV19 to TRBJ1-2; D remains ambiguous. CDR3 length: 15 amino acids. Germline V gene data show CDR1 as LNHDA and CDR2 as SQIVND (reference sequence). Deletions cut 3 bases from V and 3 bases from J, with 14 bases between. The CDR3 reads CASSIVGRRYYGYTF. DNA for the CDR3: TGTGCCAGTAGTATTGTCGGCAGGAGATACTATGGCTACACCTTC.

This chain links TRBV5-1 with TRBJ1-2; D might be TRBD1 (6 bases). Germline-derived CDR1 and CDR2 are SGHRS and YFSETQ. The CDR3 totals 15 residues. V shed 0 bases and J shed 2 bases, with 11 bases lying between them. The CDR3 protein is CASSLDYRANYGYTF. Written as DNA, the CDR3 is TGCGCCAGCAGCTTGGATTACAGGGCGAACTATGGCTACACCTTC.

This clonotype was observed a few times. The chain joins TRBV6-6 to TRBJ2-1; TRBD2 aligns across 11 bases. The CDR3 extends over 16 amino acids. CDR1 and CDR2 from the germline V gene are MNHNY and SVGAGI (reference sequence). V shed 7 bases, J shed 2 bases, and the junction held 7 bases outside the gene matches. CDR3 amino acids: CASNKGTSGTYNEQFF. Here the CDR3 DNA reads TGTGCCAGCAATAAGGGGACTAGCGGAACCTACAATGAGCAGTTCTTC.

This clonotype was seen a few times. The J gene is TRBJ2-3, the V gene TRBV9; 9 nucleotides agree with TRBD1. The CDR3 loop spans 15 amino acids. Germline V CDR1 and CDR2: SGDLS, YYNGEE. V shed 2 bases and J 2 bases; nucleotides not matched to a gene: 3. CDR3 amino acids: CASSVGQGYTDTQYF. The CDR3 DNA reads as TGTGCCAGCAGCGTTGGACAGGGGTACACAGATACGCAGTATTTT.

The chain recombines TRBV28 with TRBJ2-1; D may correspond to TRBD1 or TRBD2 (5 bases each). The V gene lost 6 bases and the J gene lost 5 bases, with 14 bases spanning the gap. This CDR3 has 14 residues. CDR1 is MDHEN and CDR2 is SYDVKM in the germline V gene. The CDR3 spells CASSSGTANNEQFF. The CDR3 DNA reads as TGTGCCAGCAGCTCCGGGACCGCCAACAATGAGCAGTTCTTC.

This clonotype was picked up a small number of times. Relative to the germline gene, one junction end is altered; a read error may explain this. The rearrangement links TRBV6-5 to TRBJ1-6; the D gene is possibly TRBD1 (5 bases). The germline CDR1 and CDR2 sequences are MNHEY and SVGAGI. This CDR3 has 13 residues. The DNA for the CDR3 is TGCGCCAGCAGTTATAGGGGTGGTTCACCCCTCCACTTT. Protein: CASSYRGGSPLHF.

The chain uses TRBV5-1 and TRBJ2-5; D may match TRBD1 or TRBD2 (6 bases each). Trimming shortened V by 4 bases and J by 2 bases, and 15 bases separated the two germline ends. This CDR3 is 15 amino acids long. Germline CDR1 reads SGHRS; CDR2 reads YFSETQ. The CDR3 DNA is TGCGCCAGCAGCGGCGGGACAAATAGGCAAGAGACCCAGTACTTC. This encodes CASSGGTNRQETQYF. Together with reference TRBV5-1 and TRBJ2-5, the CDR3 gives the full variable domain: KAGVTQTPRYLIKTRGQQVTLSCSPISGHRSVSWYQQTPGQGLQFLFEYFSETQRNKGNFPGRFSGRQFSNSRSEMNVSTLELGDSALYLCASSGGTNRQETQYFGPGTRLLVL.

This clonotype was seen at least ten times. Written as DNA, the CDR3 is TGTGCCAGCAGCTTAGGCCAGGGGGCCCATGAGCAGTTCTTC. Its translation: CASSLGQGAHEQFF. The chain employs TRBV7-9 and TRBJ2-1; 8 nucleotides agree with TRBD1. The V gene's germline CDR1 is SEHNR and CDR2 FQNEAQ (reference sequence). The CDR3 spans 14 residues. After removal of 1 base from V and 8 bases from J, the junction contained 4 bases not matched to a gene.

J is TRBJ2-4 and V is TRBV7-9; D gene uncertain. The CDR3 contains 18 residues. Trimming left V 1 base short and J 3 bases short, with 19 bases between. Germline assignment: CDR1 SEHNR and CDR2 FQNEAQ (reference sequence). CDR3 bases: TGTGCCAGCAGCTTAGGGCGTGAGTTGGTAGGAGACAAAAACATTCAGTACTTC. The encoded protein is CASSLGRELVGDKNIQYF. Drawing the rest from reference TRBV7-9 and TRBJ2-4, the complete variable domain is DTGVSQNPRHKITKRGQNVTFRCDPISEHNRLYWYRQTLGQGPEFLTYFQNEAQLEKSRLLSDRFSAERPKGSFSTLEIQRTEQGDSAMYLCASSLGRELVGDKNIQYFGAGTRLSVL.

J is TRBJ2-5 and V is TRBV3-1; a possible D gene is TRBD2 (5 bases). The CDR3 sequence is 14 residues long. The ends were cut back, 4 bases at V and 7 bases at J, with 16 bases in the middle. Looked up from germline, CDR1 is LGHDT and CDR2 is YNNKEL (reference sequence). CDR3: CASSLGSEGLTQYF. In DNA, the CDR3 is TGTGCCAGCAGCCTAGGATCAGAGGGCTTGACCCAGTACTTC.

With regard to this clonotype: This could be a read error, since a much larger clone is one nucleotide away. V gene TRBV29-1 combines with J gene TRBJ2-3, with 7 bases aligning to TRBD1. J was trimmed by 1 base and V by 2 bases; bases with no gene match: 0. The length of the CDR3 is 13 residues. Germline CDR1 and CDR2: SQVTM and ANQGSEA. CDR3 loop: CSVETGGTDTQYF. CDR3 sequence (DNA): TGCAGCGTTGAAACAGGGGGCACAGATACGCAGTATTTT.

CDR3 coding DNA: TGCAGTGTCGAGAGGTCCCGCGTCTATGGCTACACCTTC. Protein product: CSVERSRVYGYTF. The chain couples TRBV20-1 to TRBJ1-2; D unclear. Germline assignment: CDR1 DFQATT and CDR2 SNEGSKA (reference sequence). Trimming took off 7 bases at V and 4 bases at J, with 16 bases between the two ends. The CDR3 extends over 13 amino acids.

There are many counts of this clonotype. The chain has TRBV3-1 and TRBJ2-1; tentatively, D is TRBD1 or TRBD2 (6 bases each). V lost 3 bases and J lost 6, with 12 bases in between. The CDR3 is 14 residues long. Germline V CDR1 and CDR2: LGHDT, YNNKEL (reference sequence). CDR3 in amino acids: CASSHKGGSNEQFF. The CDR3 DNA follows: TGTGCCAGCAGCCACAAGGGGGGCAGCAATGAGCAGTTCTTC.

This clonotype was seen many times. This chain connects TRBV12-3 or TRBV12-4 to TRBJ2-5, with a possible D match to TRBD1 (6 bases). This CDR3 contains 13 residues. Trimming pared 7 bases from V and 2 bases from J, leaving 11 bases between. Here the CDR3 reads CASNLDRQETQYF. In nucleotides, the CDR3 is TGTGCCAGCAACCTGGACAGACAAGAGACCCAGTACTTC.

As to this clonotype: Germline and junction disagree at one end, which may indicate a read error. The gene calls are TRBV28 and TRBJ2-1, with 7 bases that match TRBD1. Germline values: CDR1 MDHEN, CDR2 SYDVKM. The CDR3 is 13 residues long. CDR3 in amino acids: CASLSQGYNGQFF. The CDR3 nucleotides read TGTGCCAGCTTGTCACAGGGGTACAATGGGCAGTTCTTC. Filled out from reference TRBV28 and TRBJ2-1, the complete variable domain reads DVKVTQSSRYLVKRTGEKVFLECVQDMDHENMFWYRQDPGLGLRLIYFSYDVKMKEKGDIPEGYSVSREKKERFSLILESASTNQTSMYLCASLSQGYNGQFFGPGTRLTVL.

CDR3 nucleotide sequence: TGTGCCAGCTCACCATCCGGGGACCAGCCCCAGCATTTT. It is translated as CASSPSGDQPQHF. The gene calls are TRBV18 and TRBJ1-5; D perhaps matches TRBD1 (5 bases). The V and J ends lost 2 bases and 7 bases respectively, with 9 bases between them. The CDR3 spans 13 residues. Germline loops: CDR1 KGHSH, CDR2 LQKENI.

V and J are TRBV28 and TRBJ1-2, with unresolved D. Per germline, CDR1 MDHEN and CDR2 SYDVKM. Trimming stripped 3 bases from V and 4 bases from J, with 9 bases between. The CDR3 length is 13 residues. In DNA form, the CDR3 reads TGTGCCAGCAGTTTCTGGGTAGGCTATGGCTACACCTTC. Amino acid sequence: CASSFWVGYGYTF.

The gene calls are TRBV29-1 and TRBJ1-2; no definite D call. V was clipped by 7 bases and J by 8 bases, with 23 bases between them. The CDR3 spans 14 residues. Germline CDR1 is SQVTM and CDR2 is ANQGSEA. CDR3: CSASPPGWAEGYTF. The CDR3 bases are TGCAGCGCCTCACCGCCGGGCTGGGCCGAAGGCTACACCTTC.

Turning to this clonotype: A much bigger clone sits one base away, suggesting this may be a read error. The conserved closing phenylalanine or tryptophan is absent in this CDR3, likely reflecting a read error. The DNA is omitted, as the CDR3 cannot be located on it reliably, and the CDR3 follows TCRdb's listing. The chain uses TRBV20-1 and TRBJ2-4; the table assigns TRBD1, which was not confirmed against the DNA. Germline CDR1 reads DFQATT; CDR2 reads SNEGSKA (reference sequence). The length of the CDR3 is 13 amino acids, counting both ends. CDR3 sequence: CSARLPWTGQEYL.

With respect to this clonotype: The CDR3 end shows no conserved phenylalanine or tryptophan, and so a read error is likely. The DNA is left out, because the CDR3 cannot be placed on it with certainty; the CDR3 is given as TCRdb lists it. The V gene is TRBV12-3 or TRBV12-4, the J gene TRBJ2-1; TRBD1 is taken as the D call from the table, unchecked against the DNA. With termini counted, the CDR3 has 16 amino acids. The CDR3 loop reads CASSLEYRDHGYTFGS.

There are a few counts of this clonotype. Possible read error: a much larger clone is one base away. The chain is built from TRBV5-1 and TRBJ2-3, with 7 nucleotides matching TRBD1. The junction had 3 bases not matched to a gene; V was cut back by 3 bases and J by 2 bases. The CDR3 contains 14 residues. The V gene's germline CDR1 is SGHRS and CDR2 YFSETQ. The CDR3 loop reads CASSWGQLTDTQYF. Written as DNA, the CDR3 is TGCGCCAGCAGCTGGGGACAGCTCACAGATACGCAGTATTTT.

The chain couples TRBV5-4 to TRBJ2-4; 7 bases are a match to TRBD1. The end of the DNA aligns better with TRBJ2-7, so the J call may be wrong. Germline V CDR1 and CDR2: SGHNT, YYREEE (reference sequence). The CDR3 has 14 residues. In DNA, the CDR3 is TGTGCCAGCGGCCTGGGACAGAGTTCCTACGAGCAGTACTTC. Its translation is CASGLGQSSYEQYF.

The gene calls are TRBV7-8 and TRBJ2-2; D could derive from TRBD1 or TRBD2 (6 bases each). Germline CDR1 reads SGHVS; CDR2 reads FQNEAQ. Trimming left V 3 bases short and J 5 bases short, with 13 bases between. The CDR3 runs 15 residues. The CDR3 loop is CASSLQGTGTGELFF. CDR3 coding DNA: TGTGCCAGCAGCTTGCAGGGGACTGGTACCGGGGAGCTGTTTTTT.

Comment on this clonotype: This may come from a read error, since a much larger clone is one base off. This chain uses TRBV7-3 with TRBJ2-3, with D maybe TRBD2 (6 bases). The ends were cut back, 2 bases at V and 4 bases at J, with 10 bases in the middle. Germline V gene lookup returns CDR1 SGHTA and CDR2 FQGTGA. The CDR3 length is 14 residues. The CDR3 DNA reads TGTGCCAGCAGCTTAGGAGGGAACGCAGATACGCAGTATTTT. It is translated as CASSLGGNADTQYF.

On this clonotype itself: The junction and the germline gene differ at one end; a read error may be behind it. The CDR3 loop reads CANSLEQPYNEQFF. The CDR3 DNA reads as TGTGCCAACAGTTTGGAACAGCCCTACAATGAGCAGTTCTTC. The chain links TRBV27 to TRBJ2-1; D gene uncertain. This CDR3 is built from 14 residues. The germline V gene has CDR1 MNHEY and CDR2 SMNVEV (reference sequence).

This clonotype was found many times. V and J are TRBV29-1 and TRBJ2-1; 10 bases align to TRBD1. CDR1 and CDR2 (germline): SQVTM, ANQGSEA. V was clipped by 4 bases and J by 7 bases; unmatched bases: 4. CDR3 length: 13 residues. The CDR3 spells CSVAGGQGNEQFF. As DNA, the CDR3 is TGCAGCGTTGCTGGGGGACAGGGGAATGAGCAGTTCTTC.

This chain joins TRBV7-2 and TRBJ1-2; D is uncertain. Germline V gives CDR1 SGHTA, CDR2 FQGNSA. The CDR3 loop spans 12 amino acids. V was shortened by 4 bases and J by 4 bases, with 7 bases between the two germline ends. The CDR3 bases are TGTGCCAGCAGCTACCCTTCCTATGGCTACACCTTC. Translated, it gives CASSYPSYGYTF.

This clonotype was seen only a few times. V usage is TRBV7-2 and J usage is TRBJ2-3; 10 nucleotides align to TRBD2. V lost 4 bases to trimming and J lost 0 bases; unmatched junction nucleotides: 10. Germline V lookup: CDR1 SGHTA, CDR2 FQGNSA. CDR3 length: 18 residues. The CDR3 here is CASSSLTLAGASTDTQYF. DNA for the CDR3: TGTGCCAGCAGCTCCCTCACGCTAGCGGGGGCTAGCACAGATACGCAGTATTTT.